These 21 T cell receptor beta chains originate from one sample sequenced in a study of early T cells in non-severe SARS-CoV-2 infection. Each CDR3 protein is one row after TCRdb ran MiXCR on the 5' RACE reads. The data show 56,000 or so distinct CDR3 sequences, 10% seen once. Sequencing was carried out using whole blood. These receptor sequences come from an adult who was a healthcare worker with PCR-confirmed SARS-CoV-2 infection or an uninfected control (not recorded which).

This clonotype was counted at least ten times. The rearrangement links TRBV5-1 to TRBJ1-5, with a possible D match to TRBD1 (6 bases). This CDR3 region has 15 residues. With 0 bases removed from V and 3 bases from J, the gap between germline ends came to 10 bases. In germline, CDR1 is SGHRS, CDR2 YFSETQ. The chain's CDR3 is CASSLGGGFNQPQHF. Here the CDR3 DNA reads TGCGCCAGCAGCTTGGGAGGGGGATTCAATCAGCCCCAGCATTTT.

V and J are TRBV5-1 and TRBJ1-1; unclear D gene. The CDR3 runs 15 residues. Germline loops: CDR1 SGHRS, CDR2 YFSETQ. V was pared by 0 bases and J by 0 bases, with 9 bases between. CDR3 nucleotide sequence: TGCGCCAGCAGCTTGGGTAGCAACCTGAACACTGAAGCTTTCTTT. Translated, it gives CASSLGSNLNTEAFF.

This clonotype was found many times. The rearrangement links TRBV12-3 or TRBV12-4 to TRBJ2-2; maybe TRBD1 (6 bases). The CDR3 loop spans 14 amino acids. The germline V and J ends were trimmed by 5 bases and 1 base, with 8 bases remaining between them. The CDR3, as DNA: TGTGCCAGCAGTCAACAGGGGAACACCGGGGAGCTGTTTTTT. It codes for CASSQQGNTGELFF.

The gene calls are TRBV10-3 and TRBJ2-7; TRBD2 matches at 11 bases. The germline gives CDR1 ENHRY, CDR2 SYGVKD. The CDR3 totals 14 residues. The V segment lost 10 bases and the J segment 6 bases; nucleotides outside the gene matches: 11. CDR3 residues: CATSPMGLAAEQYF. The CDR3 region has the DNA TGTGCCACAAGCCCTATGGGACTAGCGGCCGAGCAGTACTTC.

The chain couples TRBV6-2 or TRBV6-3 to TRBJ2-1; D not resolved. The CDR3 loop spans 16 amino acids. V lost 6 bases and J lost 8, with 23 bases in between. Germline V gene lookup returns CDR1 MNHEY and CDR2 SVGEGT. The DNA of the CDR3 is TGTGCCAGCAGCTATTCTCACGCGTTCACCGGCGATGAGCAGTTCTTC. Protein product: CASSYSHAFTGDEQFF.

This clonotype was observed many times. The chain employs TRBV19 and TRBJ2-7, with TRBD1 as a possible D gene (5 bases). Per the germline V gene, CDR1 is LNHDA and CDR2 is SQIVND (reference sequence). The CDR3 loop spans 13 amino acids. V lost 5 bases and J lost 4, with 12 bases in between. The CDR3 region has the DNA TGTGCCAGTAGTCAAACAGGATTATACGAGCAGTACTTC. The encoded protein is CASSQTGLYEQYF.

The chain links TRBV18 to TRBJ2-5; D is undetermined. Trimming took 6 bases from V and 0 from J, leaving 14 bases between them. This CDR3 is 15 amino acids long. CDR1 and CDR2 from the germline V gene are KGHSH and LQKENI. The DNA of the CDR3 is TGTGCCAGCTCGCCTATCGTAGGCTACCAAGAGACCCAGTACTTC. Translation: CASSPIVGYQETQYF. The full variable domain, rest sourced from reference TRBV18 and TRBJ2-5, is NAGVMQNPRHLVRRRGQEARLRCSPMKGHSHVYWYRQLPEEGLKFMVYLQKENIIDESGMPKERFSAEFPKEGPSILRIQQVVRGDSAAYFCASSPIVGYQETQYFGPGTRLLVL.

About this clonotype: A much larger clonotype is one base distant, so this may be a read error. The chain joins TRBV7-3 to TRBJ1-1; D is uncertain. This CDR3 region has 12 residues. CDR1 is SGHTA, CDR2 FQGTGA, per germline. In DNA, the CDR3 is TGTGTCAGCAGCGGAACGGGTTCAGAAGCTTTCTTT. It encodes CVSSGTGSEAFF.

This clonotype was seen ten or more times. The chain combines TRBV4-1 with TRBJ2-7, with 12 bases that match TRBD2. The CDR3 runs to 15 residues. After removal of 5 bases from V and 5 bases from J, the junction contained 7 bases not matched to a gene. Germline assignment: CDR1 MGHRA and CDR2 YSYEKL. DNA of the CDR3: TGCGCCAGCAGCTTACGACTAGCGGGAGACGACGAGCAGTACTTC. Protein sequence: CASSLRLAGDDEQYF.

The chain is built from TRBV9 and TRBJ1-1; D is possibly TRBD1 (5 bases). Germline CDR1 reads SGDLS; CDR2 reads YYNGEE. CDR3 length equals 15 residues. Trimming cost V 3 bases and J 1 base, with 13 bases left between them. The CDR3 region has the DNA TGTGCCAGCAGCGAAGGCGGTACAGGGAACACTGAAGCTTTCTTT. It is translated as CASSEGGTGNTEAFF.

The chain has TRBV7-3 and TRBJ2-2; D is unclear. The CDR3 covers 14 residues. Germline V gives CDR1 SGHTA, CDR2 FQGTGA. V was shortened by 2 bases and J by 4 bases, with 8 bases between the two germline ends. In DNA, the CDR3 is TGTGCCAGCAGCTTAGAATCGGGCACCGGGGAGCTGTTTTTT. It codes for CASSLESGTGELFF.

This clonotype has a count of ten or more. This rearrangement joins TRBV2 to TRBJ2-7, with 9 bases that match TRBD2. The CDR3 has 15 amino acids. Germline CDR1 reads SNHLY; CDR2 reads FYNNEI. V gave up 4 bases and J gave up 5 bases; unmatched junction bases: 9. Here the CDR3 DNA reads TGTGCCAGCAGTGGGGTCCTAGCGGGACCTAACGAGCAGTACTTC. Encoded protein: CASSGVLAGPNEQYF.

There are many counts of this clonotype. CDR3 in amino acids: CAISARGGYEQYF. CDR3 sequence (DNA): TGTGCCATCAGTGCCCGGGGGGGGTACGAGCAGTACTTC. The rearrangement links TRBV10-3 to TRBJ2-7; 8 positions match TRBD2. Per germline, CDR1 ENHRY and CDR2 SYGVKD. V lost 4 bases to trimming and J lost 4 bases; unmatched junction nucleotides: 3. The CDR3 contains 13 residues.

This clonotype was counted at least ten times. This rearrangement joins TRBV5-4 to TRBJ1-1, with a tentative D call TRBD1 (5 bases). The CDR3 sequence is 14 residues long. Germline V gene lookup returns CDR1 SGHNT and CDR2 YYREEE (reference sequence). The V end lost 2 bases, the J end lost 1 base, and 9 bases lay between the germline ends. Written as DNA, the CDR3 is TGTGCCAGCAGCTTTACGACAGCGAACACTGAAGCTTTCTTT. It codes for CASSFTTANTEAFF.

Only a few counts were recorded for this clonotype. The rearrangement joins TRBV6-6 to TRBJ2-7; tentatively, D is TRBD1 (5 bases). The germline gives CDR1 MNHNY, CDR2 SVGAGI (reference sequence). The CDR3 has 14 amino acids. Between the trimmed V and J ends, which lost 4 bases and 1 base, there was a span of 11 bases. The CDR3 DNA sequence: TGTGCCAGCAGTTCTCCAACAGGTTCCTACGAGCAGTACTTC. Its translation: CASSSPTGSYEQYF.

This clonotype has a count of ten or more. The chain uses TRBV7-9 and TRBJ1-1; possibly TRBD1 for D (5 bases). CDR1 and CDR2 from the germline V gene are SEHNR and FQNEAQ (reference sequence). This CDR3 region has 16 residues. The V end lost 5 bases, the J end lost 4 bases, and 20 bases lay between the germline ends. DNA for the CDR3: TGTGCCAGCAGCCCCCCGTTAGGGGAAAGGAGCACTGAAGCTTTCTTT. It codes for CASSPPLGERSTEAFF. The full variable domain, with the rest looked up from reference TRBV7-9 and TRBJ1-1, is DTGVSQNPRHKITKRGQNVTFRCDPISEHNRLYWYRQTLGQGPEFLTYFQNEAQLEKSRLLSDRFSAERPKGSFSTLEIQRTEQGDSAMYLCASSPPLGERSTEAFFGQGTRLTVV.

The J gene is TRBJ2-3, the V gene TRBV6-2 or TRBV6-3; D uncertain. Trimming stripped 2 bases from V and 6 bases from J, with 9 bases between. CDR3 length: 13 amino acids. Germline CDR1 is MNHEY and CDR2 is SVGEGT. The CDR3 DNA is TGTGCCAGCAGTTACAACCCACGGGATACGCAGTATTTT. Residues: CASSYNPRDTQYF.

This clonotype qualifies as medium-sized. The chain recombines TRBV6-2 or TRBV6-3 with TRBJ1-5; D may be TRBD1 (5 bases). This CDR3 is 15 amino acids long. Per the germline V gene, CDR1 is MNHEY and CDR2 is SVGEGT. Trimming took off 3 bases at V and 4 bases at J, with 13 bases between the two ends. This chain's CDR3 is CASSYGGAGNQPQHF. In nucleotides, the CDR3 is TGTGCCAGCAGTTATGGAGGGGCTGGAAATCAGCCCCAGCATTTT.

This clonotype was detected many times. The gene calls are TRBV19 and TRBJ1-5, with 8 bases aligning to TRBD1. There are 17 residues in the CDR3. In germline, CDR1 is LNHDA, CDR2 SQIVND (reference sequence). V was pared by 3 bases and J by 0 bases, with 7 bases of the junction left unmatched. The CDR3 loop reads CASSIPWTGNSNQPQHF. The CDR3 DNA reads TGTGCCAGTAGTATCCCCTGGACAGGGAATAGCAATCAGCCCCAGCATTTT.

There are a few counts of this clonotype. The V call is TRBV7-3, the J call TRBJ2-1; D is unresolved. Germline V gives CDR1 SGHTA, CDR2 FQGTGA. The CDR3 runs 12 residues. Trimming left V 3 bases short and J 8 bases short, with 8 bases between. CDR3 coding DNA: TGTGCCAGCAGCTTTGGGGTGGATGAGCAGTTCTTC. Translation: CASSFGVDEQFF.

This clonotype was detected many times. Here the CDR3 reads CASSYLQGGTQYF. The CDR3 nucleotides are TGTGCCAGCAGTTATCTACAGGGTGGTACCCAGTACTTC. The chain carries TRBV6-2 or TRBV6-3 and TRBJ2-5; a weak D match, TRBD1 (6 bases). From germline, CDR1 is MNHEY and CDR2 SVGEGT. This CDR3 is 13 amino acids long. Trimming took 3 bases from V and 8 from J, leaving 13 bases between them.